The clone carrying this T cell receptor (beta chain) was seen just once. The antigen is undetermined. The sample comes from a study of cytomegalovirus exposure and HLA in healthy donors. Study as a whole: A later analysis reported the 120 or so validation repertoires used the same platform as the roughly 700 first-cohort repertoires. Study conclusions and caveats: In vitro, a few CMV-associated chains proved specific for CMV antigens. Cytomegalovirus status was reportedly diagnosed by the classifier with high specificity and sensitivity.

The CDR3 is 13 residues long. Trimming left V 0 bases short and J 3 bases short, with 3 bases between. The V gene's germline CDR1 is SGHAT and CDR2 FQDESV (reference sequence). Produced via immunoSEQ multiplex PCR; TCRdb's table is partial and in-frame only. The table includes 160,000 or so clones, about 89% detected once. This chain connects TRBV11-1 to TRBJ2-1; D gene uncertain. Sequencing was done on a sample of PBMCs. This TCR derives from a man younger than 30 in good health and CMV-seropositive. The CDR3 DNA follows: TGTGCCAGCAGCTTAGCTCGCTACAATGAGCAGTTCTTC. It specifies CASSLARYNEQFF.